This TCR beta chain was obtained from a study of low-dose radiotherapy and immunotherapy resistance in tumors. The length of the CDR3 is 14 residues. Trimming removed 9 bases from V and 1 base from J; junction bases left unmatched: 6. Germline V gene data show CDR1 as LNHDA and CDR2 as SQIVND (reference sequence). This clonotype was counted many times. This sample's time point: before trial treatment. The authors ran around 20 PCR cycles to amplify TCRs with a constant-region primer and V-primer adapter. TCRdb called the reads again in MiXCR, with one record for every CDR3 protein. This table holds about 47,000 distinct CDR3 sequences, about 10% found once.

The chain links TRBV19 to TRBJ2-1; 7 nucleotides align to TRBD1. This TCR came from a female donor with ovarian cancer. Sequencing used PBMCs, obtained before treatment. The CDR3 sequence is CASSPGQSYNEQFF. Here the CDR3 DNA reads TGTGCCAGCAGCCCGGGACAGTCCTACAATGAGCAGTTCTTC. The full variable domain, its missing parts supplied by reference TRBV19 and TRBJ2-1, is DGGITQSPKYLFRKEGQNVTLSCEQNLNHDAMYWYRQDPGQGLRLIYYSQIVNDFQKGDIAEGYSVSREKKESFPLTVTSAQKNPTAFYLCASSPGQSYNEQFFGPGTRLTVL.